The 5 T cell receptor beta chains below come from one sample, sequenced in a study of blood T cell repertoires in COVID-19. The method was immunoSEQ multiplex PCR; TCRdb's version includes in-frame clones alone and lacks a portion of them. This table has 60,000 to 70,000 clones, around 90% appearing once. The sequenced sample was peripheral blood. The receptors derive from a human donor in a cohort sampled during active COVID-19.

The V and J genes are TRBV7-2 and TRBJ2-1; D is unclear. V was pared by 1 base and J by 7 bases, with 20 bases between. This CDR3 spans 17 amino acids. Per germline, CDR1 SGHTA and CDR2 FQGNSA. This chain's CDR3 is CASSLESSVLLRNEQFF. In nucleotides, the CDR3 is TGTGCCAGCAGCTTAGAATCGTCGGTGTTACTTCGGAATGAGCAGTTCTTC.

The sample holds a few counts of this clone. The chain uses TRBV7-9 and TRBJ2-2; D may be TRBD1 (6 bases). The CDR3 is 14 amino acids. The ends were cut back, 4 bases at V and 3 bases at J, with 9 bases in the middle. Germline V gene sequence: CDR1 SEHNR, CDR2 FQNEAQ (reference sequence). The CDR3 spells CASSSRTDTGELFF. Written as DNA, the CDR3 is TGTGCCAGCAGCTCGAGGACAGACACCGGGGAGCTGTTTTTT.

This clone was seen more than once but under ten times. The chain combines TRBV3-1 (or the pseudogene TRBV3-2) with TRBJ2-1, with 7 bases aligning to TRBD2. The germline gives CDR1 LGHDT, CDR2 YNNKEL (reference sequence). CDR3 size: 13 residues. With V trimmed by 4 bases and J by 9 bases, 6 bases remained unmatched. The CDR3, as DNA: TGTGCCAGCAGCCTAGGACTAGATGGTGAGCAGTTCTTC. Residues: CASSLGLDGEQFF.

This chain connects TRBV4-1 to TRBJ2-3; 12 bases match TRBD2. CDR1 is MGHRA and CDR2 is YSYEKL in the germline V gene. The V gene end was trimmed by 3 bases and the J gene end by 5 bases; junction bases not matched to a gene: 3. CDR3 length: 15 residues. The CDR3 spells CASSQGLAGLDTQYF. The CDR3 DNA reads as TGCGCCAGCAGCCAGGGACTAGCGGGCCTAGATACGCAGTATTTT.

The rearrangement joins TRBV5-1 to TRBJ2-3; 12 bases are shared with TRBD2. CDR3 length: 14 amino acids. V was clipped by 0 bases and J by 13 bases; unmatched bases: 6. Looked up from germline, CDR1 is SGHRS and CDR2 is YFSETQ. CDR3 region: CASSLDLAGGLEYF. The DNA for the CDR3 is TGCGCCAGCAGCTTGGATCTAGCGGGGGGGCTTGAGTATTTT. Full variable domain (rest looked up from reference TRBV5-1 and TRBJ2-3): KAGVTQTPRYLIKTRGQQVTLSCSPISGHRSVSWYQQTPGQGLQFLFEYFSETQRNKGNFPGRFSGRQFSNSRSEMNVSTLELGDSALYLCASSLDLAGGLEYFGPGTRLTVL.